Listed here are 15 T cell receptor beta chains from one sample, sequenced in a study of patients and donors after allogeneic stem cell transplantation. MiXCR, applied by TCRdb to the RT-PCR reads, yields one record per CDR3 protein. The sample has 150,000 to 250,000 distinct CDR3 sequences, 41% seen once. The sequencing sample was made of blood, either unsorted or a sorted T cell fraction (not recorded which). These receptors were obtained from a human donor who was either an allogeneic HSCT recipient or a stem cell or donor lymphocyte infusion donor (not recorded which). It is not recorded whose cells these are; they may come from a transplant donor.

The chain couples TRBV7-9 to TRBJ1-1; D ambiguous. Germline V gene sequence: CDR1 SEHNR, CDR2 FQNEAQ (reference sequence). V lost 7 bases, J lost 1 base, and 16 bases lay in between. The CDR3 has 15 amino acids. The CDR3 bases are TGTGCCAGCACCCAGGCGGGGTCAGCGAACACTGAAGCTTTCTTT. The encoded protein is CASTQAGSANTEAFF.

The V gene is TRBV27, the J gene TRBJ2-7; D is possibly TRBD1 or TRBD2 (5 bases each). V was pared by 8 bases and J by 0 bases, with 20 bases between. Per germline, CDR1 MNHEY and CDR2 SMNVEV (reference sequence). The CDR3 totals 16 residues. The CDR3 region is CASRALGVISSYEQYF. The DNA of the CDR3 is TGTGCCAGCCGAGCATTGGGGGTGATTAGCTCCTACGAGCAGTACTTC.

The chain uses TRBV6-5 and TRBJ2-7, with D perhaps TRBD1 (6 bases). Trimming stripped 6 bases from V and 4 bases from J, with 19 bases between. Germline assignment: CDR1 MNHEY and CDR2 SVGAGI. The CDR3 runs 15 residues. The chain's CDR3 is CASSSLTGLKYEQYF. The CDR3 coding sequence is TGTGCCAGCAGCTCCCTCACAGGGTTAAAGTACGAGCAGTACTTC.

This chain joins TRBV4-3 and TRBJ2-7; D is unresolved. The CDR3 covers 13 residues. Between the trimmed V and J ends, which lost 0 bases and 6 bases, there was a span of 9 bases. CDR1 and CDR2 (germline): LGHNA, YSLEER. CDR3 residues: CASSQDSSGEQYF. The CDR3 DNA reads TGCGCCAGCAGCCAAGATTCATCGGGCGAGCAGTACTTC.

The chain recombines TRBV20-1 with TRBJ2-3, with 13 bases that match TRBD2. Unmatched junction bases numbered 3, after V lost 2 bases and J lost 4 bases. CDR1 and CDR2 (germline): DFQATT, SNEGSKA (reference sequence). This CDR3 is 15 amino acids long. CDR3: CSARRTSGSADTQYF. CDR3 coding DNA: TGCAGTGCTAGAAGGACTAGCGGGAGTGCAGATACGCAGTATTTT.

Only a few counts were recorded for this clonotype. The rearrangement uses TRBV30 and TRBJ1-2; TRBD1 is a possible D gene (5 bases). This CDR3 contains 17 residues. V shed 3 bases and J shed 3 bases, with 23 bases lying between them. Germline CDR1 and CDR2: GTSNPN and SVGIG (reference sequence). CDR3 DNA sequence: TGTGCCTGGAGCCTAATAAGGGGTCACCCACTTTACTATGGCTACACCTTC. Amino acids: CAWSLIRGHPLYYGYTF.

The rearrangement uses TRBV7-2 and TRBJ2-3; no clear D gene. Trimming shortened V by 4 bases and J by 7 bases, and 21 bases separated the two germline ends. This CDR3 is 16 amino acids long. Looked up from germline, CDR1 is SGHTA and CDR2 is FQGNSA. CDR3 region: CASSYDPLRLRHTQYF. CDR3 sequence (DNA): TGTGCCAGCAGCTATGACCCCTTAAGGCTCCGTCATACGCAGTATTTT.

This clonotype showed up just a few times. The chain employs TRBV7-9 and TRBJ1-2; 10 bases are shared with TRBD1. Germline V gene sequence: CDR1 SEHNR, CDR2 FQNEAQ (reference sequence). The CDR3 runs 14 residues. The V segment lost 5 bases and the J segment 8 bases; nucleotides outside the gene matches: 8. The CDR3 here is CASSPGTGAEGYTF. CDR3 coding DNA: TGTGCCAGCAGCCCCGGGACAGGGGCGGAGGGCTACACCTTC. Filled out from reference TRBV7-9 and TRBJ1-2, the complete variable domain reads DTGVSQNPRHKITKRGQNVTFRCDPISEHNRLYWYRQTLGQGPEFLTYFQNEAQLEKSRLLSDRFSAERPKGSFSTLEIQRTEQGDSAMYLCASSPGTGAEGYTFGSGTRLTVV.

V and J are TRBV20-1 and TRBJ1-2, with D perhaps TRBD1 (5 bases). The CDR3 spans 12 residues. Trimming stripped 5 bases from V and 8 bases from J, with 15 bases between. From germline, CDR1 is DFQATT and CDR2 SNEGSKA (reference sequence). Written as DNA, the CDR3 is TGCAGTGCTCGGGGGGACTACAGCGGCTACACCTTC. Translation: CSARGDYSGYTF.

The chain recombines TRBV12-3 or TRBV12-4 with TRBJ1-6; D is undetermined. V shed 6 bases and J shed 1 base, with 7 bases lying between them. The CDR3 covers 14 residues. CDR3 region: CASSLESYNSPLHF. In DNA, the CDR3 is TGTGCCAGCAGCCTAGAGTCCTATAATTCACCCCTCCACTTT.

The chain uses TRBV4-3 and TRBJ2-1; 7 bases match TRBD2. This CDR3 is 16 amino acids long. Germline V gene lookup returns CDR1 LGHNA and CDR2 YSLEER. With V trimmed by 1 base and J by 8 bases, 11 bases remained unmatched. CDR3 sequence reads: CASSQGILREIYEQFF. The CDR3 nucleotides read TGCGCCAGCAGCCAAGGGATCCTGCGGGAGATCTATGAGCAGTTCTTC.

The chain links TRBV5-7 to TRBJ2-2; D is perhaps TRBD2 (6 bases). TRBV5-7 is reported as an ORF; its role is uncertain. V gave up 3 bases and J gave up 0 bases, with 12 bases separating them. This CDR3 region has 16 residues. The CDR3 sequence: CASSSARDPNTGELFF. CDR3 in DNA: TGTGCCAGCAGCTCGGCGCGGGACCCGAACACCGGGGAGCTGTTTTTT.

This clonotype turned up a few times. V usage is TRBV29-1 and J usage is TRBJ1-1, with no clear D. Germline V gene lookup returns CDR1 SQVTM and CDR2 ANQGSEA. V lost 3 bases and J 0 bases, leaving 11 bases between the germline ends. The CDR3 has 14 amino acids. The CDR3 DNA reads as TGCAGCGTTGAGCTGCACAGCATGAACACTGAAGCTTTCTTT. This sequence encodes CSVELHSMNTEAFF.

The CDR3: CASSFLSSFGELFF. CDR3 sequence (DNA): TGTGCCAGCAGTTTTCTTTCTAGTTTCGGGGAGCTGTTTTTT. The rearrangement links TRBV12-3 or TRBV12-4 to TRBJ2-2; no reliable D call. V was cut by 3 bases and J by 7 bases, with 12 bases left in between. The CDR3 is 14 residues long.

This clonotype turned up a few times. The rearrangement links TRBV9 to TRBJ2-5, with D maybe TRBD2 (5 bases). CDR1 SGDLS and CDR2 YYNGEE come from the germline V gene. The CDR3 length is 10 residues. Between the trimmed V and J ends, which lost 10 bases and 5 bases, there was a span of 9 bases. The CDR3 DNA reads TGTGCCCTACGGAGGGAGACCCAGTACTTC. This codes for CALRRETQYF.